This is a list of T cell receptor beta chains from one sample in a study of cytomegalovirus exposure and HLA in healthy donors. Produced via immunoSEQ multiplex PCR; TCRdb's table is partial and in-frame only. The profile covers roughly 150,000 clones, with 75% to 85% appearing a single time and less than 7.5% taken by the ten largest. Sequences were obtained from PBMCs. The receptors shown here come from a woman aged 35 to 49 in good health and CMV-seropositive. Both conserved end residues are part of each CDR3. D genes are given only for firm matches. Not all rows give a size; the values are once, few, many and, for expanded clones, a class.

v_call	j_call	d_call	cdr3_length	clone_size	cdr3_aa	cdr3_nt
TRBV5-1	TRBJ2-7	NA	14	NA	CASSKEDGSYEQYF	TGCGCCAGCAGCAAGGAGGACGGCTCCTACGAGCAGTACTTC
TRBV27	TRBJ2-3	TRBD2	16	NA	CASSPKPGLAPDTQYF	TGTGCCAGCAGTCCCAAACCGGGACTAGCGCCAGATACGCAGTATTTT
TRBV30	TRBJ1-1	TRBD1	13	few	CAWGTGDGTEAFF	TGTGCCTGGGGGACAGGGGATGGCACTGAAGCTTTCTTT
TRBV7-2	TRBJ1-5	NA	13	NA	CASSPQGGKHQHF	TGTGCCAGCAGCCCGCAGGGAGGGAAACACCAGCATTTT
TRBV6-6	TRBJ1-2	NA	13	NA	CASSYSDSYGYTF	TGTGCCAGCAGTTACTCGGACAGCTATGGCTACACCTTC
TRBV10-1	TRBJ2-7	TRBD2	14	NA	CASDRSGISYEQYF	TGCGCCAGCGATCGAAGCGGGATCTCCTACGAGCAGTACTTC
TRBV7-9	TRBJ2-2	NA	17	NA	CASSLGTSSAYTGELFF	TGTGCCAGCAGCTTGGGGACCTCTAGCGCCTACACCGGGGAGCTGTTTTTT
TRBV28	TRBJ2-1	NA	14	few	CASTAGVLYNEQFF	TGTGCCAGCACTGCAGGGGTCCTTTACAATGAGCAGTTCTTC
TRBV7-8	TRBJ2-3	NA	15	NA	CASVQTRMGPDTQYF	TGTGCCAGCGTCCAGACTAGGATGGGGCCAGATACGCAGTATTTT
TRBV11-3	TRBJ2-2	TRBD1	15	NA	CASSLGRQGAGELFF	TGTGCCAGCAGCTTAGGGAGACAGGGGGCCGGGGAGCTGTTTTTT
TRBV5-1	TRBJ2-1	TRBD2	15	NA	CASSLAGTSGSAQFF	TGCGCCAGCAGCTTGGCTGGGACTAGCGGGAGTGCGCAGTTCTTC
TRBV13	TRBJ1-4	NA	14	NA	CASSEHTGNEKLFF	TGTGCCAGCAGCGAACACACAGGAAACGAAAAACTGTTTTTT
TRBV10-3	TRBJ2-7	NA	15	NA	CAISEGQRSTYEQYF	TGTGCCATCAGTGAGGGCCAGCGGAGCACCTACGAGCAGTACTTC
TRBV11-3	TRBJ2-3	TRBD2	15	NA	CASSDRLAGVDTQYF	TGTGCCAGCAGCGACAGACTAGCGGGAGTAGATACGCAGTATTTT
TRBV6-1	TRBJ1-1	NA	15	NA	CASRILLYMNTEAFF	TGTGCCAGCAGGATTCTCCTGTACATGAACACTGAAGCTTTCTTT
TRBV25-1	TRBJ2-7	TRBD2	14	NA	CASSERGLGPEQYF	TGTGCCAGCAGTGAACGGGGACTAGGTCCCGAGCAGTACTTC
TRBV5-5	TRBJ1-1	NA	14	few	CASSLVQAYTEAFF	TGTGCCAGCAGCTTGGTCCAGGCCTACACTGAAGCTTTCTTT
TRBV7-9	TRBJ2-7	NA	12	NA	CASSYRDTEQYF	TGTGCCAGCAGCTACCGGGACACGGAGCAGTACTTC
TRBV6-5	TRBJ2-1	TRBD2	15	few	CASIGTSGPSGEQFF	TGTGCCAGCATCGGGACTAGCGGGCCTTCGGGTGAGCAGTTCTTC
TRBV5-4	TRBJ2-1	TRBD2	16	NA	CASSSIAGSSYNEQFF	TGTGCCAGCAGCTCCATAGCGGGATCCTCCTACAATGAGCAGTTCTTC
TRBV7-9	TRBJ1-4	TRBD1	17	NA	CASSFPRGQGPNEKLFF	TGTGCCAGCAGCTTTCCGAGAGGACAGGGCCCAAATGAAAAACTGTTTTTT
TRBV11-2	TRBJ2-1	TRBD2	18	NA	CASTEAPGLAGGYGEQFF	TGTGCCAGCACCGAAGCCCCCGGACTAGCGGGAGGGTACGGTGAGCAGTTCTTC
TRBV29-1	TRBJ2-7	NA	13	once	CSVGGGRDYEQYF	TGCAGCGTTGGAGGAGGGCGGGACTACGAGCAGTACTTC
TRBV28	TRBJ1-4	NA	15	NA	CASSLIGREGEKLFF	TGTGCCAGCAGTTTAATCGGAAGAGAGGGCGAAAAACTGTTTTTT
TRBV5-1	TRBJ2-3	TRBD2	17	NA	CASSSYLAGGRTDTQYF	TGCGCCAGCAGCTCATACTTAGCGGGAGGTCGGACAGATACGCAGTATTTT
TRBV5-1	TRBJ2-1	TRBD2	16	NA	CASSFLGSGGSDEQFF	TGCGCCAGCAGCTTTCTCGGAAGCGGGGGATCAGATGAGCAGTTCTTC
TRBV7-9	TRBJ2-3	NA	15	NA	CASSYSRGITDTQYF	TGTGCCAGCAGCTATTCACGGGGGATCACAGATACGCAGTATTTT
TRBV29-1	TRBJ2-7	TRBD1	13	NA	CSAVTTGTYEQYF	TGCAGCGCCGTCACGACAGGGACCTACGAGCAGTACTTC
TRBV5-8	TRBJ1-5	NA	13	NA	CASSSNSNQPQHF	TGTGCCAGCAGTAGTAATAGCAATCAGCCCCAGCATTTT
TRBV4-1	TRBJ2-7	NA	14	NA	CASSQTGVGYEQYF	TGCGCCAGCAGCCAGACGGGAGTAGGGTACGAGCAGTACTTC
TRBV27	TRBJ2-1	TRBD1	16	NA	CASGILRTGGLDEQFF	TGTGCCAGCGGGATCCTAAGGACAGGGGGATTGGATGAGCAGTTCTTC
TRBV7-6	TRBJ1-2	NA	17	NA	CASSLNVVASGWDGYTF	TGTGCCAGCAGCTTAAATGTCGTGGCCTCGGGGTGGGATGGCTACACCTTC
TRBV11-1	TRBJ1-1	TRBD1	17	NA	CASSPRPQGVVNTEAFF	TGTGCCAGCAGCCCGCGTCCCCAGGGGGTGGTGAACACTGAAGCTTTCTTT
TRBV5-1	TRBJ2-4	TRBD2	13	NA	CASTGTSRNIQYF	TGCGCCAGCACCGGGACTAGCCGGAACATTCAGTACTTC
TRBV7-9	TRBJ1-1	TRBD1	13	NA	CASSLGDRSEAFF	TGTGCCAGCAGCTTAGGGGACAGGTCGGAAGCTTTCTTT
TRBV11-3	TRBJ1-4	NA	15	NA	CASSSRTDPNEKLFF	TGTGCCAGCAGCTCCCGGACAGATCCTAATGAAAAACTGTTTTTT
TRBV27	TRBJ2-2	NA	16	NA	CASSLSGLLNTGELFF	TGTGCCAGCAGTTTATCGGGACTCCTGAACACCGGGGAGCTGTTTTTT
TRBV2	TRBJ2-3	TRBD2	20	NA	CASSERAAGARLAGTDTQYF	TGTGCCAGCAGTGAAAGGGCAGCGGGGGCGCGACTAGCAGGCACAGATACGCAGTATTTT
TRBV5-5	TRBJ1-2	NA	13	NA	CASRLNRGIGYTF	TGTGCCAGCAGGTTAAACCGGGGGATCGGCTACACCTTC
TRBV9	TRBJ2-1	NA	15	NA	CASSGQRASYNEQFF	TGTGCCAGCAGCGGCCAGCGGGCCTCCTACAATGAGCAGTTCTTC
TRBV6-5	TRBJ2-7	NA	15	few	CASSPVGHLSYEQYF	TGTGCCAGCAGTCCCGTAGGACACCTCTCCTACGAGCAGTACTTC
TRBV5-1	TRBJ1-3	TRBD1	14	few	CASSPQGAGNTIYF	TGCGCCAGCAGCCCTCAGGGGGCTGGAAACACCATATATTTT
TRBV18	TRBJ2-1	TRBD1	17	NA	CASSPQKQGGTGNEQFF	TGTGCCAGCTCACCACAAAAGCAAGGAGGGACAGGGAATGAGCAGTTCTTC
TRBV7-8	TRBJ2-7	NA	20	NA	CASSPHGGRWTSGPSYEQYF	TGTGCCAGCAGCCCCCACGGGGGCCGATGGACTAGTGGGCCCTCCTACGAGCAGTACTTC
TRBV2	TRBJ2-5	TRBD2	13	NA	CASREGLQETQYF	TGTGCCAGCAGAGAGGGACTACAAGAGACCCAGTACTTC
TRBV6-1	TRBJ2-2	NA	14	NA	CATAGQRDTGELFF	TGTGCCACCGCGGGGCAGAGGGACACCGGGGAGCTGTTTTTT
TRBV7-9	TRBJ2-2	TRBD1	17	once	CSSKRQGASLSAGELFF	TGTTCCAGCAAGCGGCAGGGGGCGAGTCTTAGCGCCGGGGAGCTGTTTTTT